What follows is one T cell receptor (beta chain) and its context. This CDR3 comprises 13 residues. Trimming left V 4 bases short and J 5 bases short, with 9 bases between. Germline CDR1 reads SGHAT; CDR2 reads FQNNGV. This entry belongs to a study of blood T cell repertoires in COVID-19. Source study methods: Nucleated cell counts were estimated from reference gene primer amplification. Sequencing used immunoSEQ multiplex PCR; TCRdb keeps in-frame clones, though not all of them. V and J calls plus clone size are reproduced from that table; the DNA served to infer D and trimming. This sample carries approximately 140,000 clones, about 85% of them seen once, and the ten largest clones take about 2.5%.

Sequenced material: peripheral blood. The source of this sequence is a human donor with COVID-19, enrolled during active disease. The donor label of this sample is uncertain. This chain joins TRBV11-2 and TRBJ2-1, with D tentatively TRBD1 (6 bases). CDR3 nucleotides: TGTGCCAGCAGCTCCCAGGGGAACAATGAGCAGTTCTTC. Translation: CASSSQGNNEQFF.